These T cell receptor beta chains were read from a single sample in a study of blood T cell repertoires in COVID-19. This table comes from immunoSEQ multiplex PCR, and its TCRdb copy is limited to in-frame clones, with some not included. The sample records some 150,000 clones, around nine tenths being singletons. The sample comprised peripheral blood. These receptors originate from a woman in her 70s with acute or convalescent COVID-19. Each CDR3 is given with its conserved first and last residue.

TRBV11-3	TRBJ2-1	CASSGGTSGGYNEQFF
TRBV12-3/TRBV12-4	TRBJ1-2	CASSQAGGYTF
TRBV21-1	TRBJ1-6	CASSDLGQATYNSPLHF
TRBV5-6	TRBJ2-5	CASSIQGEETQYF
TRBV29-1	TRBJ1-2	CSVGTGKNYGYTF
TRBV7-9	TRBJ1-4	CASSLRTGSGEKLFF
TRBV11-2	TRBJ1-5	CASSLGTGVFQPQHF
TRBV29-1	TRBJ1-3	CSVNSQGPGNTIYF
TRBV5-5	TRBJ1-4	CASSPFRTGSNEKLFF
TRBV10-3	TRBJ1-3	CAISEGGVAGNTIYF
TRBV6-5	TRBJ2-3	CASRTGLATDTQYF
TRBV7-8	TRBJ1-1	CASSPRDRKNTEAFF
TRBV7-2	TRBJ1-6	CASSLAVSGGTPLHF
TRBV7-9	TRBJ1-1	CASSKTGTGDNEAFF
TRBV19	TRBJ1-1	CASSTRDRETEAFF
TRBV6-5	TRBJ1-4	CASLDGVGHEKLFF
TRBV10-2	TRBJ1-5	CASSDAGVNQPQHF
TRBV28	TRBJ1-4	CASSSLRGATNEKLFF
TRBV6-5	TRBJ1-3	CASSYSSVLSGNTIYF
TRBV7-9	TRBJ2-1	CASSEGTRAGEQFF
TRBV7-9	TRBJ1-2	CASSLGRQGAIYGYTF
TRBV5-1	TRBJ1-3	CASSLVGGAYAGSRNTIYF
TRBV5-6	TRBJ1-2	CASSTDRAERGYTF
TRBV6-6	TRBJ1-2	CASRQIQGWPRGYTF
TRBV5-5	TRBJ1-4	CASSFLGGELFF
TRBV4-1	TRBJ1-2	CASSQEWGGNYGYTF
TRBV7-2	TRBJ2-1	CASSTGGGSYNEQFF
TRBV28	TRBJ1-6	CASSSGTGVKAPLHF
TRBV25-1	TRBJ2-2	CASSPRKTSGSTGELFF
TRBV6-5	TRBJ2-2	CASRPRSANTGELFF
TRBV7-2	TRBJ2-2	CASSLGLGAGELFF
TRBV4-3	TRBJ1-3	CASSPGTGRTGNTIYF
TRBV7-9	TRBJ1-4	CASSFTGLGNEKLFF
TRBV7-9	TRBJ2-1	CASRRIWGGQVHEQFF
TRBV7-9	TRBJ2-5	CASSLFAPRSGETQYF
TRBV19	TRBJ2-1	CASSSSTGNEQFF
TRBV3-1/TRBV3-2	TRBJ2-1	CASSQLLPGLAGTSSYNEQFF
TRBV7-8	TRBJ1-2	CASSLEDRSANPNYGYTF
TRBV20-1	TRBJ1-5	CSASGHARNQPQHF
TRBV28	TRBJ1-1	CASSSQGARFSEAFF
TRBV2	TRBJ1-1	CASSVNRGFTEAFF
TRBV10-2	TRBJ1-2	CASTSGNRDGYTF
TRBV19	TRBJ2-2	CASSITGSGELFF
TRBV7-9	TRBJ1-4	CASSPGQGVLVNEKLFF
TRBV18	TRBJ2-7	CASSRTGAFYEQYF
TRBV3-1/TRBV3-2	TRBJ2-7	CASSQRVSSGGYEQYF
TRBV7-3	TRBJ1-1	CASSLTHRGNTEAFF
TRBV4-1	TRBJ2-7	CASSTGLAGVYEQYF